Reported below is one T cell receptor (beta chain). What it binds is unknown. The V gene's germline CDR1 is GTSNPN and CDR2 SVGIG (reference sequence). Trimming took off 2 bases at V and 5 bases at J, with 10 bases between the two ends. This CDR3 spans 13 amino acids. The sample originates from a study of T cell responses to AZD1222 COVID-19 vaccine. Profiling relied on immunoSEQ multiplex PCR, and the TCRdb table lists in-frame clones only, not all of them. Of 250,000 to 300,000 clones in the sample, almost 95% were seen once. Study findings and constraints: Two doses of AZD1222 preceded a rise in Spike-specific TCR breadth and depth.

The TCR comes from an adult who received the AZD1222 COVID-19 vaccine. The material was peripheral blood, obtained 28 days after the second AZD1222 dose. This chain uses TRBV30 with TRBJ2-1; D remains unclear. The CDR3: CAWSLNTDNEQFF. In DNA form, the CDR3 reads TGTGCCTGGAGTTTAAACACCGACAATGAGCAGTTCTTC.